This T cell receptor beta chain was obtained from a study of T cell responses to AZD1222 COVID-19 vaccine. Clones were sequenced by immunoSEQ multiplex PCR, and TCRdb holds only the in-frame ones, with some missing. This sample yields more than 140,000 clones, of which under 95% are seen a single time; under 5.5% belongs to the top ten. Study-level results: Repertoires were obtained solely post-peak T cell response. Only six AZD1222 recipients tested seropositive at baseline.

The CDR3 contains 17 residues. J lost 3 bases, V lost 5 bases, and 14 bases had no gene match. Germline V gives CDR1 SGHVS, CDR2 FQNEAQ. Turning to this clone: Antigen specificity is unknown.

The sequencing used peripheral blood, collected on day 0 of AZD1222 vaccination. This TCR came from an adult in good health. The J gene is TRBJ2-7, the V gene TRBV7-8; 9 bases map to TRBD1. As DNA, the CDR3 is TGTGCCAGCAGCCCCAGTTATCCGGGACAGGGAATCTACGAGCAGTACTTC. Amino acids: CASSPSYPGQGIYEQYF.